Sequencing of this T cell receptor (beta chain) was carried out in a study of blood T cell repertoires in COVID-19. TCRdb keeps only in-frame clones here, not all; method: immunoSEQ multiplex PCR. The sample holds about 98,000 clones; 75% to 95% are singletons and the top ten take about 3.9%. What was sequenced was peripheral blood. This TCR derives from a man aged 18 to 30 with acute or convalescent COVID-19.

As DNA, the CDR3 is TGTGCCAGCAGCCAAGAGGGCGGGGGGCAAGAGACCCAGTACTTC. This translates into CASSQEGGGQETQYF. The rearrangement joins TRBV4-2 to TRBJ2-5; TRBD2 matches 8 bases. Germline assignment: CDR1 LGHNA and CDR2 YNFKEQ. Germline trimming cut 0 bases from V and 2 bases from J; bases unmatched to any gene: 2. There are 15 residues in the CDR3.